Listed below are T cell receptor beta chains from one sample, sequenced in a study of molecular identifiers for immune sequencing clone quantification. TCRdb itself ran the PCR reads through MiXCR, one entry per CDR3 protein. The table shows under 600,000 distinct CDR3 sequences, with about 21% occurring only once. What was sequenced was naive CD8+ T cells from blood, with Jurkat cell RNA spiked in. Receptor source: a human donor in good health. Some libraries in this study had Jurkat cell RNA spiked in. Both conserved end residues are part of each CDR3. The D gene is left open where the match is weak. Expanded clones get a size class; other rows say once, few or many, or leave the size out.

D gene,CDR3 length,clone size,V gene,J gene,CDR3 protein,CDR3 DNA
TRBD1,14,few,TRBV6-2/TRBV6-3,TRBJ1-5,CASGGTDFYQPQHF,TGTGCCAGCGGGGGGACAGACTTCTATCAGCCCCAGCATTTT
.,13,many,TRBV5-1,TRBJ1-2,CASSFLENYGYTF,TGCGCCAGCAGCTTTTTGGAGAACTATGGCTACACCTTC
TRBD1,13,many,TRBV4-3,TRBJ2-1,CASSHTGGNEQFF,TGCGCCAGCAGCCATACAGGGGGAAATGAGCAGTTCTTC
.,14,few,TRBV4-3,TRBJ2-3,CASSLGEGVDTQYF,TGCGCCAGCAGTCTCGGGGAAGGTGTAGATACGCAGTATTTT
.,13,.,TRBV4-1,TRBJ2-1,CASRPDGPNEQFF,TGCGCCAGCAGACCGGACGGTCCCAATGAGCAGTTCTTC
.,14,few,TRBV4-1,TRBJ2-3,CASSQGLPEGTQYF,TGCGCCAGCAGCCAAGGGCTACCCGAGGGTACGCAGTATTTT
TRBD1,16,many,TRBV5-5,TRBJ2-7,CASSLEATGTGVEQYF,TGTGCCAGCAGCTTGGAGGCCACCGGGACAGGGGTCGAGCAGTACTTC
.,17,.,TRBV12-3/TRBV12-4,TRBJ2-1,CASRSRVDSPYYNEQFF,TGTGCCAGCAGGAGCCGGGTGGACTCCCCCTACTACAATGAGCAGTTCTTC
.,17,.,TRBV4-2,TRBJ2-2,CASSQDLGVSNTGELFF,TGTGCCAGCAGCCAAGATCTCGGGGTTTCGAACACCGGGGAGCTGTTTTTT
.,13,few,TRBV6-1,TRBJ1-1,CASSEVGVNEAFF,TGTGCCAGCAGTGAAGTGGGTGTAAATGAAGCTTTCTTT
.,15,.,TRBV7-9,TRBJ2-2,CASSLVVTNTGELFF,TGTGCCAGCAGCTTAGTAGTTACCAACACCGGGGAGCTGTTTTTT
.,16,.,TRBV7-6,TRBJ1-4,CATPRPTAATNEKLFF,TGTGCCACCCCTAGGCCAACCGCCGCAACTAATGAAAAACTGTTTTTT
.,13,many,TRBV6-6,TRBJ1-5,CASSDSSNQPQHF,TGTGCCAGCAGTGACAGTAGCAATCAGCCCCAGCATTTT
.,15,many,TRBV12-3/TRBV12-4,TRBJ1-5,CASSLGVDSNQPQHF,TGTGCCAGCAGTTTAGGCGTCGATAGCAATCAGCCCCAGCATTTT
.,12,few,TRBV7-9,TRBJ1-4,CASSLGSIGLFF,TGTGCCAGCAGCCTTGGATCCATCGGGCTGTTTTTT
.,17,.,TRBV5-3,TRBJ1-1,CATSPQPGPRPYTEAFF,TGTGCCACCTCCCCCCAGCCGGGACCGAGACCTTACACTGAAGCTTTCTTT
TRBD2,16,.,TRBV9,TRBJ2-7,CASSVGPTGGAYEQYF,TGTGCCAGCAGCGTAGGCCCAACGGGAGGTGCGTACGAGCAGTACTTC
.,17,.,TRBV12-3/TRBV12-4,TRBJ2-3,CASSQPLPGVGADTQYF,TGTGCCAGCAGTCAACCCCTCCCCGGGGTGGGGGCAGATACGCAGTATTTT
TRBD2,15,.,TRBV7-6,TRBJ2-3,CASSLGLAATNTQYF,TGTGCCAGCAGCCTGGGACTAGCGGCTACAAATACGCAGTATTTT
.,14,many,TRBV5-6,TRBJ1-1,CASSWYSDWGEAFF,TGTGCCAGCAGCTGGTATTCCGATTGGGGTGAAGCTTTCTTT
TRBD1,15,.,TRBV7-6,TRBJ2-5,CARRQTQGQQETQYF,TGTGCCAGAAGGCAAACCCAGGGACAGCAAGAGACCCAGTACTTC
TRBD1,16,few,TRBV4-2,TRBJ2-2,CASSLRTGVPTGELFF,TGTGCCAGCAGCCTTCGGACAGGGGTCCCCACCGGGGAGCTGTTTTTT
TRBD2,15,.,TRBV27,TRBJ2-7,CASSFIVSGGGEQYF,TGTGCCAGCAGTTTTATTGTCAGCGGGGGTGGAGAGCAGTACTTC
TRBD2,15,.,TRBV12-3/TRBV12-4,TRBJ2-3,CASSLSGGVADTQYF,TGTGCCAGCAGTTTATCGGGGGGGGTTGCAGATACGCAGTATTTT
.,15,.,TRBV7-7,TRBJ2-7,CASSLGDNTPYEQYF,TGTGCTAGCAGCCTAGGAGACAATACGCCGTACGAGCAGTACTTC
TRBD1,14,.,TRBV30,TRBJ2-1,CAWSMGQAVVEQFF,TGTGCCTGGAGCATGGGACAGGCCGTCGTTGAGCAGTTCTTC
TRBD1,14,few,TRBV5-1,TRBJ2-7,CASSSWTGVYEQYF,TGCGCCAGCAGCTCCTGGACAGGGGTCTACGAGCAGTACTTC
.,15,.,TRBV19,TRBJ2-5,CASSRLGGDVNEQYF,TGTGCCAGTAGCCGGTTAGGCGGGGATGTCAATGAGCAGTACTTC
.,18,many,TRBV4-1,TRBJ1-6,CASSIRELRADGNSPLHF,TGCGCCAGCAGCATAAGAGAACTCCGGGCGGACGGCAATTCACCCCTCCACTTT
.,15,many,TRBV28,TRBJ2-6,CASSLWGAGANVLTF,TGTGCCAGCAGTTTATGGGGTGCTGGGGCCAACGTCCTGACTTTC
TRBD1,15,few,TRBV3-1,TRBJ2-3,CASSRRDRSTDTQYF,TGTGCCAGCAGCCGCCGGGACAGGAGCACAGATACGCAGTATTTT
TRBD1,14,few,TRBV12-3/TRBV12-4,TRBJ2-1,CASSPRTGGNEQFF,TGTGCCAGCAGCCCCAGGACAGGGGGCAATGAGCAGTTCTTC
.,13,.,TRBV29-1,TRBJ2-2,CSVTNRYTGELFF,TGCAGCGTCACCAACAGGTACACCGGGGAGCTGTTTTTT
.,15,few,TRBV2,TRBJ1-5,CASREDGDSNQPQHF,TGTGCCAGCAGGGAAGACGGGGATAGCAATCAGCCCCAGCATTTT
.,12,few,TRBV7-9,TRBJ1-1,CASSFRWTEAFF,TGTGCCAGCAGCTTTAGGTGGACTGAAGCTTTCTTT
TRBD1,14,.,TRBV25-1,TRBJ2-7,CASSDHDRAYEQYF,TGTGCCAGCAGTGACCACGACAGGGCCTACGAGCAGTACTTC
TRBD2,20,.,TRBV6-2/TRBV6-3,TRBJ2-3,CASKNVEMTSGTPYTDTQYF,TGTGCCAGCAAAAACGTGGAGATGACTAGCGGGACACCTTACACAGATACGCAGTATTTT
TRBD2,16,many,TRBV24-1,TRBJ2-1,CATSDPASGRSNEQFF,TGTGCCACCAGTGACCCGGCTAGCGGGAGAAGCAATGAGCAGTTCTTC
.,15,few,TRBV19,TRBJ2-1,CASSTNHPPYNEQFF,TGTGCCAGTAGTACTAACCACCCACCCTACAATGAGCAGTTCTTC
TRBD2,14,.,TRBV5-1,TRBJ2-7,CASSLTSGWYEQYF,TGCGCCAGCAGCTTAACTAGCGGGTGGTACGAGCAGTACTTC
.,15,many,TRBV4-3,TRBJ1-3,CASSPSGGPGNTIYF,TGCGCCAGCAGCCCGTCCGGGGGGCCGGGAAACACCATATATTTT
TRBD2,13,few,TRBV5-6,TRBJ2-4,CASSLGTSNIQYF,TGTGCCAGCAGCCTCGGGACTAGCAACATTCAGTACTTC
.,16,.,TRBV10-2,TRBJ2-2,CASSESSRSNTGELFF,TGCGCCAGCAGTGAGAGCAGCCGATCGAACACCGGGGAGCTGTTTTTT
.,16,many,TRBV13,TRBJ2-7,CASSSRAIEGLYEQYF,TGTGCCAGCAGCTCCCGGGCCATAGAGGGTCTCTACGAGCAGTACTTC
TRBD1,14,many,TRBV5-1,TRBJ2-7,CASSQSTGGYEQYF,TGTGCCAGCAGCCAATCGACAGGGGGGTACGAGCAGTACTTC
.,12,.,TRBV7-9,TRBJ2-7,CASSPGINEQYF,TGTGCCAGCAGCCCCGGTATCAACGAGCAGTACTTC
.,16,many,TRBV4-1,TRBJ1-5,CASSHSAGNSNQPQHF,TGCGCCAGCAGCCATTCTGCAGGGAATAGCAATCAGCCCCAGCATTTT
.,16,few,TRBV4-1,TRBJ1-6,CASSQEIQSYNSPLHF,TGCGCCAGCAGCCAAGAAATCCAGTCCTATAATTCACCCCTCCACTTT
TRBD2,17,many,TRBV6-2/TRBV6-3,TRBJ2-7,CASSYSARTSVSYEQYF,TGTGCCAGCAGTTACTCGGCCCGGACTAGCGTCTCCTACGAGCAGTACTTC
.,17,.,TRBV9,TRBJ2-1,CASSGTGTASSYNELFF,TGTGCCAGCAGCGGCACCGGGACCGCAAGCTCCTACAATGAGCTGTTCTTC
.,12,many,TRBV15,TRBJ2-3,CATSGPGLTQYF,TGTGCCACCAGCGGTCCGGGTCTTACGCAGTATTTT
TRBD1,14,.,TRBV29-1,TRBJ2-2,CSVPGQGAAGELFF,TGCAGCGTCCCTGGTCAGGGGGCTGCCGGGGAGCTGTTTTTT
TRBD1,16,once,TRBV24-1,TRBJ2-5,CATSDTGQGTAETQYF,TGTGCCACCAGTGACACCGGACAGGGGACGGCAGAGACCCAGTACTTC